Listed below are T cell receptor beta chains from one sample, sequenced in a study of blood T cells in healthy people across ages. TCRdb recomputed calls from the 5' RACE reads with MiXCR, one row per CDR3 protein. Of under 1,000,000 distinct CDR3 sequences listed, about 42% were seen once; the top ten hold 15% to 20%. The sequenced sample consisted of blood. Source of these receptors: a man of 80 years or more in good health. CDR3s include the opening cysteine and the closing phenylalanine or tryptophan. The D gene is left open where the match is weak. Where a row states a size, it is once, few, many or the class of an expanded clone; other rows omit it.

once,TRBV20-1,TRBD2,TRBJ2-3,CSASPTSGGTDTQYF,TGCAGTGCTAGCCCGACTAGCGGGGGCACAGATACGCAGTATTTT
-,TRBV28,-,TRBJ1-4,CASSLRPGQQEKLFF,TGTGCCAGCAGCCTTCGGCCCGGACAGCAAGAAAAACTGTTTTTT
-,TRBV20-1,-,TRBJ2-1,CSAARDKVSEQFF,TGCAGTGCTGCACGGGACAAAGTTAGTGAGCAGTTCTTC
many,TRBV29-1,-,TRBJ2-1,CSLLLVDEQFF,TGCAGCCTCCTTCTAGTAGATGAGCAGTTCTTC
-,TRBV12-3/TRBV12-4,TRBD1,TRBJ2-1,CASSPRDRGGNEQFF,TGTGCCAGCAGTCCTCGGGACAGGGGAGGCAATGAGCAGTTCTTC
-,TRBV7-2,-,TRBJ2-7,CASKPTATSYEQYF,TGTGCCAGCAAGCCGACTGCTACCTCCTACGAGCAGTACTTC
few,TRBV5-1,-,TRBJ2-5,CASSLTGPRKETQYF,TGCGCCAGCAGCTTAACCGGGCCACGGAAAGAGACCCAGTACTTC
-,TRBV4-1,-,TRBJ2-7,CASSQVLGGDYEQYF,TGCGCCAGCAGCCAAGTGCTCGGGGGAGACTACGAGCAGTACTTC
once,TRBV15,-,TRBJ1-4,CATSPGRESSGEKLFF,TGTGCCACCAGCCCGGGCAGGGAATCCTCTGGTGAAAAACTGTTTTTT
-,TRBV7-3,TRBD2,TRBJ2-5,CASSFRTSGRDYNEQYF,TGTGCCAGCAGCTTTCGGACTAGCGGGAGGGACTACAATGAGCAGTACTTC
-,TRBV6-2/TRBV6-3,-,TRBJ2-5,CASSSAPREQYF,TGTGCCAGCAGTTCAGCCCCCCGGGAGCAGTACTTC
-,TRBV20-1,TRBD1,TRBJ2-5,CSARDYLTGELEQYF,TGCAGTGCTAGAGATTATTTGACAGGGGAACTGGAGCAGTACTTC
-,TRBV24-1,TRBD1,TRBJ2-5,CATSDPPGQGAETQYF,TGTGCCACCAGTGATCCTCCGGGACAGGGTGCGGAGACCCAGTACTTC
-,TRBV6-1,-,TRBJ1-1,CASSDYGGPEAFF,TGTGCCAGCAGTGACTATGGGGGCCCCGAAGCTTTCTTT
-,TRBV7-9,-,TRBJ2-1,CASSSRGNQFF,TGTGCCAGCAGCAGTAGGGGTAACCAGTTCTTC
-,TRBV7-2,-,TRBJ2-2,CASSLMAAEGTGELFF,TGTGCCAGCAGCCTAATGGCTGCCGAGGGCACCGGGGAGCTGTTTTTT
-,TRBV27,-,TRBJ2-5,CASSLGGGAWETQYF,TGTGCCAGCAGTTTAGGAGGGGGCGCATGGGAGACCCAGTACTTC
-,TRBV12-3/TRBV12-4,TRBD1,TRBJ2-7,CASNRGGRHHEQYF,TGTGCCAGCAATAGAGGGGGCAGGCACCACGAGCAGTACTTC
-,TRBV5-5,TRBD2,TRBJ2-2,CASSFRGLADNTGELFF,TGTGCCAGCAGCTTCCGGGGACTAGCGGACAACACCGGGGAGCTGTTTTTT
few,TRBV7-9,-,TRBJ2-6,CASSQGNGANVLTF,TGTGCCAGCAGCCAGGGGAATGGGGCCAACGTCCTGACTTTC
-,TRBV20-1,TRBD2,TRBJ2-7,CSAATLRGSWNEQYF,TGCAGTGCTGCTACCCTTCGCGGGAGTTGGAACGAGCAGTACTTC
-,TRBV5-1,TRBD2,TRBJ2-1,CASSPGLAGPMGEQFF,TGCGCCAGCAGCCCCGGACTAGCGGGACCTATGGGTGAGCAGTTCTTC
once,TRBV7-2,TRBD1,TRBJ2-7,CASSLVGQDSYEQYF,TGTGCCAGCAGCTTAGTTGGACAGGACAGTTACGAGCAGTACTTC
few,TRBV7-3,TRBD1,TRBJ1-1,CASSPGQGRTEAFF,TGTGCCAGCAGCCCGGGACAGGGACGGACTGAAGCTTTCTTT
-,TRBV12-3/TRBV12-4,-,TRBJ1-5,CASTADLLQPQHF,TGTGCCAGCACCGCGGACTTACTTCAGCCCCAGCATTTT
few,TRBV20-1,-,TRBJ2-1,CSASSHQGNYYNEQFF,TGCAGTGCTAGCTCCCACCAGGGAAACTACTACAATGAGCAGTTCTTC
-,TRBV30,-,TRBJ2-2,CAWRGHFTGELFF,TGTGCCTGGAGGGGACACTTCACCGGGGAGCTGTTTTTT
-,TRBV28,TRBD1,TRBJ2-7,CASSSSGTGFSYEQYF,TGTGCCAGCAGTTCCTCGGGGACAGGGTTCTCCTACGAGCAGTACTTC
-,TRBV12-3/TRBV12-4,-,TRBJ1-5,CASSFGSVSNQPQHF,TGTGCCAGCAGCTTCGGGTCAGTAAGCAATCAGCCCCAGCATTTT
few,TRBV20-1,TRBD1,TRBJ2-3,CSAEEPTGTADTQYF,TGCAGTGCGGAAGAGCCGACAGGGACGGCAGATACGCAGTATTTT
-,TRBV7-3,-,TRBJ2-3,CAGSSFYGAQDTQYF,TGTGCCGGCAGCTCTTTCTATGGGGCACAAGATACGCAGTATTTT
-,TRBV10-1,TRBD2,TRBJ2-3,CASSEGSGGTDTQYF,TGCGCCAGCAGTGAGGGGAGCGGGGGCACAGATACGCAGTATTTT
-,TRBV15,-,TRBJ1-2,CATSRLGGEYGYTF,TGTGCCACCAGCCGACTGGGGGGCGAGTATGGCTACACCTTC
-,TRBV6-1,TRBD1,TRBJ2-5,CASIRQGFQETQYF,TGTGCCAGCATCCGACAGGGCTTCCAAGAGACCCAGTACTTC
-,TRBV28,TRBD2,TRBJ2-3,CASRPAGLESLDTQYF,TGTGCCAGCCGACCCGCGGGACTAGAAAGTTTAGATACGCAGTATTTT
-,TRBV3-1,-,TRBJ2-1,CASSLRTVSYNEQFF,TGTGCCAGCAGCTTGCGGACCGTCTCCTACAATGAGCAGTTCTTC
-,TRBV7-6,-,TRBJ2-7,CASSIAADTSYEQYF,TGTGCCAGCAGCATAGCGGCGGACACCTCCTACGAGCAGTACTTC
-,TRBV2,-,TRBJ2-7,CASSPVVSYEQYF,TGTGCCAGCAGCCCGGTCGTGTCCTACGAGCAGTACTTC
-,TRBV4-2,-,TRBJ2-3,CASSQDPRDADTQYF,TGTGCCAGCAGCCAAGATCCCCGGGACGCAGATACGCAGTATTTT
-,TRBV9,-,TRBJ2-3,CASSPHWETDTQYF,TGTGCCAGCAGCCCTCACTGGGAAACAGATACGCAGTATTTT
-,TRBV20-1,-,TRBJ2-1,CSAREASYNEQFF,TGCAGTGCTAGAGAGGCTAGTTACAATGAGCAGTTCTTC
-,TRBV29-1,-,TRBJ2-7,CSVGMGGTYEQYF,TGCAGCGTTGGGATGGGGGGAACCTACGAGCAGTACTTC
-,TRBV7-2,TRBD1,TRBJ1-4,CASSAAPGGFDEKLFF,TGTGCCAGCAGCGCGGCCCCAGGGGGCTTTGATGAAAAACTGTTTTTT
few,TRBV20-1,TRBD2,TRBJ2-5,CSASAPSGDQETQYF,TGCAGTGCTAGTGCGCCCAGCGGGGATCAAGAGACCCAGTACTTC
once,TRBV12-3/TRBV12-4,-,TRBJ2-1,CASSFGESEQFF,TGTGCCAGCAGTTTTGGGGAGTCTGAGCAGTTCTTC
many,TRBV18,-,TRBJ1-2,CASATGSGYTF,TGTGCCAGCGCGACAGGTAGTGGCTACACCTTC
-,TRBV29-1,-,TRBJ1-2,CSGERGYGYTF,TGCAGCGGTGAAAGGGGCTATGGCTACACCTTC
-,TRBV20-1,-,TRBJ1-4,CSARDRGKMGEKLFF,TGCAGTGCTAGAGATCGGGGAAAAATGGGAGAAAAACTGTTTTTT